A single sample is the source of the 25 T cell receptor beta chains below, sequenced in a study of CD8 T cells in ankylosing spondylitis. TCRdb called the 5' RACE reads again in MiXCR, with one record for every CDR3 protein. The table lists 150,000 to 200,000 distinct CDR3 sequences, about 16% of them singletons. Sequencing was done on a sample of blood, either unsorted or a sorted T cell fraction (not recorded which). All receptors come from a male donor with ankylosing spondylitis or in good health (not recorded which).

This clonotype was counted between two and nine times. V gene TRBV5-1 combines with J gene TRBJ2-5; 9 nucleotides align to TRBD2. V lost 2 bases and J lost 5; bases outside the gene matches: 7. The germline CDR1 and CDR2 sequences are SGHRS and YFSETQ. The length of the CDR3 is 15 residues. CDR3 sequence (DNA): TGCGCCAGCAGCTTTTCGGGTACTAGCGGGGAGACCCAGTACTTC. Translated: CASSFSGTSGETQYF.

This clonotype came up many times. One junction end disagrees with the germline gene, perhaps due to a read error. CDR3 coding DNA: TGCGCCAGCAGCTTGAACTATGGCTACACCTTC. Protein: CASSLNYGYTF. The chain couples TRBV5-6 to TRBJ1-2; D is ambiguous. This CDR3 has 11 residues. CDR1 SGHDT and CDR2 YYEEEE come from the germline V gene. Variable domain in full (rest from reference TRBV5-6 and TRBJ1-2): DAGVTQSPTHLIKTRGQQVTLRCSPKSGHDTVSWYQQALGQGPQFIFQYYEEEERQRGNFPDRFSGHQFPNYSSELNVNALLLGDSALYLCASSLNYGYTFGSGTRLTVV.

This clonotype turned up a few times. The chain links TRBV19 to TRBJ2-2; TRBD2 agrees at 8 bases. Looked up from germline, CDR1 is LNHDA and CDR2 is SQIVND (reference sequence). This CDR3 has 15 residues. The V segment lost 7 bases and the J segment 4 bases; nucleotides outside the gene matches: 8. CDR3 loop: CASTFYGRVTGELFF. In DNA, the CDR3 is TGTGCCAGTACCTTCTACGGGAGGGTCACCGGGGAGCTGTTTTTT.

Only a few counts were recorded for this clonotype. The chain uses TRBV6-5 and TRBJ2-4; D could derive from TRBD1 or TRBD2 (5 bases each). Germline V gives CDR1 MNHEY, CDR2 SVGAGI. Trimming left V 2 bases short and J 6 bases short, with 14 bases between. The CDR3 is 15 residues long. The CDR3 DNA sequence: TGTGCCAGCAGTTACGGGGGACCCGGAGGAAACATTCAGTACTTC. As protein: CASSYGGPGGNIQYF.

This clonotype was observed at least ten times. The chain combines TRBV5-1 with TRBJ2-2; D unresolved. CDR3 length: 13 residues. V shed 1 base and J shed 0 bases, with 1 base lying between them. Germline-derived CDR1 and CDR2 are SGHRS and YFSETQ. The CDR3 region is CASSLPNTGELFF. DNA for the CDR3: TGCGCCAGCAGCTTGCCGAACACCGGGGAGCTGTTTTTT.

V usage is TRBV20-1 and J usage is TRBJ2-7; possibly TRBD2 for D (5 bases). CDR3 length: 12 residues. Trimming took off 2 bases at V and 9 bases at J, with 14 bases between the two ends. Germline V gives CDR1 DFQATT, CDR2 SNEGSKA (reference sequence). CDR3 sequence: CSARSYAGVQYF. The CDR3 DNA is TGCAGTGCTAGATCCTACGCGGGTGTGCAGTACTTC.

The V and J genes are TRBV11-2 and TRBJ1-4; D gene uncertain. V was pared by 2 bases and J by 7 bases, with 11 bases between. The germline CDR1 and CDR2 sequences are SGHAT and FQNNGV. The CDR3 length is 14 residues. The CDR3 DNA follows: TGTGCCAGCAGCTTAAGCCAGGTCGTTGAAAAACTGTTTTTT. Amino acids: CASSLSQVVEKLFF.

The table lists this clonotype with many counts. The genes are TRBV5-5 and TRBJ1-1, with no clear D. With 5 bases removed from V and 2 bases from J, the gap between germline ends came to 13 bases. From germline, CDR1 is SGHKS and CDR2 YYEKEE (reference sequence). The length of the CDR3 is 14 residues. The CDR3 region is CASRRVGDNTEAFF. CDR3 DNA: TGTGCCAGCAGGAGGGTCGGTGATAACACTGAAGCTTTCTTT.

The chain combines TRBV5-1 with TRBJ1-5; 10 bases match TRBD1. This CDR3 contains 14 residues. The germline V gene encodes CDR1 SGHRS and CDR2 YFSETQ. The junction had 3 bases not matched to a gene; V was cut back by 4 bases and J by 5 bases. CDR3 DNA: TGCGCCAGCAGCAAAGGGACAGGGGATCAGCCCCAGCATTTT. This gives the protein CASSKGTGDQPQHF. The full variable domain, with the rest looked up from reference TRBV5-1 and TRBJ1-5, is KAGVTQTPRYLIKTRGQQVTLSCSPISGHRSVSWYQQTPGQGLQFLFEYFSETQRNKGNFPGRFSGRQFSNSRSEMNVSTLELGDSALYLCASSKGTGDQPQHFGDGTRLSIL.

This clonotype was seen ten or more times. V and J are TRBV27 and TRBJ2-3, with 8 bases lining up with TRBD1. V shed 2 bases, J shed 2 bases, and the junction held 3 bases outside the gene matches. This CDR3 region has 15 residues. Germline CDR1 is MNHEY and CDR2 is SMNVEV (reference sequence). CDR3 in amino acids: CASSLRDRPTDTQYF. The CDR3 region has the DNA TGTGCCAGCAGTTTACGGGACAGGCCCACAGATACGCAGTATTTT.

This clonotype occurred many times. V is TRBV5-1 and J is TRBJ2-6; unclear D gene. Germline CDR1 SGHRS, CDR2 YFSETQ. Trimming took 0 bases from V and 0 from J, leaving 7 bases between them. The CDR3 sequence is 16 residues long. The CDR3 nucleotides read TGCGCCAGCAGCTTGGGGCAGAACTCTGGGGCCAACGTCCTGACTTTC. Translation gives CASSLGQNSGANVLTF. The whole variable domain, filled in from reference TRBV5-1 and TRBJ2-6, reads KAGVTQTPRYLIKTRGQQVTLSCSPISGHRSVSWYQQTPGQGLQFLFEYFSETQRNKGNFPGRFSGRQFSNSRSEMNVSTLELGDSALYLCASSLGQNSGANVLTFGAGSRLTVL.

This chain uses TRBV28 with TRBJ2-1; 14 positions match TRBD2. The trim removed 4 bases at V and 6 bases at J, leaving 11 bases unmatched. CDR3 length: 18 residues. Germline values: CDR1 MDHEN, CDR2 SYDVKM. DNA for the CDR3: TGTGCCAGCAGTTCCCCCGGGACTAGCGGGAGTTGGTCCAATGAGCAGTTCTTC. Protein sequence: CASSSPGTSGSWSNEQFF.

This clonotype was observed many times. V gene TRBV12-3 or TRBV12-4 combines with J gene TRBJ2-7, with TRBD2 as a possible D gene (5 bases). The germline V and J ends were trimmed by 8 bases and 4 bases, with 15 bases remaining between them. The CDR3 is made up of 13 amino acids. The CDR3 region has the DNA TGTGCCAGCGGACTCCTTTTGGGGTACGAGCAGTACTTC. Translating gives CASGLLLGYEQYF.

This clonotype was seen at least ten times. In DNA, the CDR3 is TGCGCCAGCAGCTTCGGGACAGGGATCCAAGAGACCCAGTACTTC. It encodes CASSFGTGIQETQYF. The chain recombines TRBV5-1 with TRBJ2-5; 9 positions match TRBD1. CDR3 length equals 15 residues. From germline, CDR1 is SGHRS and CDR2 YFSETQ. V was clipped by 2 bases and J by 1 base; unmatched bases: 3.

The chain couples TRBV6-6 to TRBJ2-5, with a tentative D call TRBD2 (6 bases). This CDR3 has 16 residues. V lost 0 bases and J 5 bases, leaving 16 bases between the germline ends. Germline loops: CDR1 MNHNY, CDR2 SVGAGI (reference sequence). DNA for the CDR3: TGTGCCAGCAGTTACTCCCCACTAGCTTTGGATGAGACCCAGTACTTC. This translates into CASSYSPLALDETQYF.

This clonotype was found a few times. V and J are TRBV10-2 and TRBJ2-7; a possible D gene is TRBD2 (7 bases). Per germline, CDR1 WSHSY and CDR2 SAAADI. This CDR3 has 14 amino acids. The V and J ends lost 4 bases and 7 bases respectively, with 17 bases between them. Here the CDR3 reads CASSVTEQGGEQYF. As DNA, the CDR3 is TGCGCCAGCAGTGTCACGGAACAGGGAGGGGAGCAGTACTTC.

This clonotype was found many times. The chain links TRBV6-1 to TRBJ2-1; D is perhaps TRBD2 (7 bases). Trimming removed 5 bases from V and 2 bases from J, with 16 bases in between. From germline, CDR1 is MNHNS and CDR2 SASEGT. The CDR3 runs to 16 residues. The CDR3 spells CASSPRAGAPYNEQFF. CDR3 DNA sequence: TGTGCCAGCAGTCCGCGTGCGGGGGCACCCTACAATGAGCAGTTCTTC.

In this sample, this clonotype turned up a few times. This sequence joins TRBV25-1 and TRBJ2-3, with 15 positions matching TRBD2. CDR3 length: 16 residues. The junction had 2 bases not matched to a gene; V was cut back by 4 bases and J by 3 bases. CDR1 is MGHDK and CDR2 is SYGVNS in the germline V gene. CDR3 in amino acids: CASSAGTSGRTDTQYF. The CDR3 region has the DNA TGTGCCAGCAGTGCTGGGACTAGCGGGAGGACAGATACGCAGTATTTT.

The chain uses TRBV12-3 or TRBV12-4 and TRBJ2-1; TRBD1 is a possible D gene (6 bases). This CDR3 has 12 amino acids. Trimming pared 7 bases from V and 5 bases from J, leaving 9 bases between. This CDR3 is CASKGTNNEQFF. The CDR3 DNA reads TGTGCCAGCAAAGGGACAAACAATGAGCAGTTCTTC.

This clonotype has a handful of counts. This chain links TRBV9 with TRBJ2-1, with D possibly TRBD2 on 6 matching bases. In germline, CDR1 is SGDLS, CDR2 YYNGEE. The CDR3 contains 15 residues. V lost 0 bases to trimming and J lost 4 bases, with 11 bases between them. CDR3 protein: CASSVVSGFYNEQFF. CDR3 bases: TGTGCCAGCAGCGTAGTCAGCGGGTTTTACAATGAGCAGTTCTTC. Using reference TRBV9 and TRBJ2-1 for the parts outside the CDR3, the full variable domain is DSGVTQTPKHLITATGQRVTLRCSPRSGDLSVYWYQQSLDQGLQFLIQYYNGEERAKGNILERFSAQQFPDLHSELNLSSLELGDSALYFCASSVVSGFYNEQFFGPGTRLTVL.

This clonotype was picked up many times. V is TRBV5-4 and J is TRBJ2-1; 9 positions agree with TRBD2. Unmatched junction bases numbered 5, after V lost 0 bases and J lost 4 bases. Germline V gene lookup returns CDR1 SGHNT and CDR2 YYREEE (reference sequence). The CDR3 sequence is 16 residues long. The CDR3: CASSLDSGSGYNEQFF. In DNA form, the CDR3 reads TGTGCCAGCAGCTTGGATAGCGGGAGCGGGTACAATGAGCAGTTCTTC. Based on the CDR3 plus reference TRBV5-4 and TRBJ2-1, the full variable domain is ETGVTQSPTHLIKTRGQQVTLRCSSQSGHNTVSWYQQALGQGPQFIFQYYREEENGRGNFPPRFSGLQFPNYSSELNVNALELDDSALYLCASSLDSGSGYNEQFFGPGTRLTVL.

This clonotype was found a few times. For the CDR3, the DNA is TGTGCCAGCAGTTTTAGACTAGCGGGAGGCAACAGTAGGTCCTACGAGCAGTACTTC. Amino acids: CASSFRLAGGNSRSYEQYF. V is TRBV28 and J is TRBJ2-7; 13 positions match TRBD2. The CDR3 extends over 19 amino acids. Per the germline V gene, CDR1 is MDHEN and CDR2 is SYDVKM. V gave up 3 bases and J gave up 1 base; unmatched junction bases: 12. The complete variable domain, with remaining parts taken from reference TRBV28 and TRBJ2-7, reads DVKVTQSSRYLVKRTGEKVFLECVQDMDHENMFWYRQDPGLGLRLIYFSYDVKMKEKGDIPEGYSVSREKKERFSLILESASTNQTSMYLCASSFRLAGGNSRSYEQYFGPGTRLTVT.

This clonotype was counted only a few times. The V and J genes are TRBV20-1 and TRBJ2-7, with TRBD2 as a possible D gene (6 bases). Germline V gene lookup returns CDR1 DFQATT and CDR2 SNEGSKA (reference sequence). Trimming shortened V by 7 bases and J by 3 bases, and 16 bases separated the two germline ends. This CDR3 region has 13 residues. The CDR3: CSVSRGDYYEQYF. The CDR3 nucleotides are TGCAGTGTCTCTCGCGGGGATTACTACGAGCAGTACTTC.

This clonotype was counted ten times or more. The chain carries TRBV10-3 and TRBJ2-3, with TRBD2 identical over 7 bases. This CDR3 region has 14 residues. Germline CDR1 is ENHRY and CDR2 is SYGVKD. The V gene end was trimmed by 6 bases and the J gene end by 1 base; junction bases not matched to a gene: 4. CDR3 amino acids: CAIRAGAGTDTQYF. The CDR3 bases are TGTGCCATCAGGGCGGGAGCAGGCACAGATACGCAGTATTTT.

This clonotype was seen more than once but under ten times. The chain employs TRBV7-9 and TRBJ2-1; D unresolved. Germline values: CDR1 SEHNR, CDR2 FQNEAQ (reference sequence). This CDR3 is built from 16 residues. V lost 0 bases to trimming and J lost 5 bases, with 14 bases between them. Written as DNA, the CDR3 is TGTGCCAGCAGCTTAGCGCGGTCCGCCGTCGACAATGAGCAGTTCTTC. The encoded protein is CASSLARSAVDNEQFF.